This is a list of T cell receptor beta chains from one sample in a study of cytomegalovirus exposure and HLA in healthy donors. The protocol was immunoSEQ multiplex PCR, while the TCRdb copy is restricted to in-frame clones and leaves out a portion. The table has over 100,000 clones, 88% seen once; the top ten hold about 6.9%. Input material: PBMCs. The receptors were gathered from a woman between 18 and 29 years old in good health and CMV-seropositive. The CDR3 runs from the conserved cysteine through the conserved F or W. Fields, in order: V gene, clone size, J gene, D gene, CDR3 protein, CDR3 DNA. D genes are given only for firm matches. Only some rows state a clone size, as once, few, many or a class for expanded clones.

v_call: TRBV28
clone_size: -
j_call: TRBJ2-2
d_call: -
cdr3_aa: CATRVLSAGELFF
cdr3_nt: TGTGCCACACGGGTCCTCTCCGCCGGGGAGCTGTTTTTT

v_call: TRBV6-5
clone_size: -
j_call: TRBJ1-1
d_call: TRBD1
cdr3_aa: CASNNDRAVPEAFF
cdr3_nt: TGTGCCAGCAATAATGACAGGGCGGTCCCTGAAGCTTTCTTT

v_call: TRBV30
clone_size: -
j_call: TRBJ2-3
d_call: TRBD2
cdr3_aa: CAWRLAGGSTDTQYF
cdr3_nt: TGTGCCTGGAGGCTAGCGGGGGGAAGCACAGATACGCAGTATTTT

v_call: TRBV2
clone_size: -
j_call: TRBJ2-5
d_call: -
cdr3_aa: CASSDLSPQETQYF
cdr3_nt: TGTGCCAGCAGTGATCTCTCTCCGCAAGAGACCCAGTACTTC

v_call: TRBV11-3
clone_size: -
j_call: TRBJ2-3
d_call: TRBD2
cdr3_aa: CASSPDASGIADTQYF
cdr3_nt: TGTGCCAGCAGCCCTGACGCTAGCGGGATCGCAGATACGCAGTATTTT

v_call: TRBV7-2
clone_size: -
j_call: TRBJ1-1
d_call: -
cdr3_aa: CASSLGGTKKTPAFF
cdr3_nt: TGTGCCAGCAGCTTAGGTGGCACTAAGAAAACCCCCGCTTTCTTT

v_call: TRBV6-5
clone_size: many
j_call: TRBJ1-1
d_call: -
cdr3_aa: CASSQREGYTEAFF
cdr3_nt: TGTGCCAGCAGCCAAAGGGAGGGGTACACTGAAGCTTTCTTT

v_call: TRBV19
clone_size: -
j_call: TRBJ1-1
d_call: -
cdr3_aa: CASSTNKNTEAFF
cdr3_nt: TGTGCCAGTAGTACCAACAAGAACACTGAAGCTTTCTTT

v_call: TRBV5-4
clone_size: -
j_call: TRBJ2-7
d_call: -
cdr3_aa: CASSSPGTYEQYF
cdr3_nt: TGTGCCAGCAGCTCCCCCGGGACATACGAGCAGTACTTC

v_call: TRBV6-5
clone_size: -
j_call: TRBJ1-5
d_call: TRBD1
cdr3_aa: CASRGQNSNQPQHF
cdr3_nt: TGTGCCAGCCGGGGACAGAATAGCAATCAGCCCCAGCATTTT

v_call: TRBV9
clone_size: -
j_call: TRBJ1-1
d_call: TRBD1
cdr3_aa: CASSVVGTANTEAFF
cdr3_nt: TGTGCCAGCAGCGTAGTGGGGACAGCGAACACTGAAGCTTTCTTT

v_call: TRBV27
clone_size: once
j_call: TRBJ1-2
d_call: TRBD1
cdr3_aa: CASSLSSKGAHYGYTF
cdr3_nt: TGTGCCAGCAGTTTATCGTCCAAGGGGGCACACTATGGCTACACCTTC

v_call: TRBV15
clone_size: -
j_call: TRBJ1-2
d_call: -
cdr3_aa: CATSRDRNSDYGYTF
cdr3_nt: TGTGCCACCAGCAGAGATCGAAACAGTGACTATGGCTACACCTTC

v_call: TRBV19
clone_size: -
j_call: TRBJ1-1
d_call: -
cdr3_aa: CASSIGWGQTRQNTEAFF
cdr3_nt: TGTGCCAGTAGTATAGGTTGGGGGCAGACACGACAGAACACTGAAGCTTTCTTT

v_call: TRBV25-1
clone_size: -
j_call: TRBJ1-1
d_call: -
cdr3_aa: CASSDRVKTEAFF
cdr3_nt: TGTGCCAGCAGTGACAGGGTCAAAACTGAAGCTTTCTTT

v_call: TRBV6-5
clone_size: -
j_call: TRBJ1-2
d_call: TRBD1
cdr3_aa: CASRPTGMVYGYTF
cdr3_nt: TGTGCCAGCAGACCGACAGGGATGGTCTATGGCTACACCTTC

v_call: TRBV10-3
clone_size: -
j_call: TRBJ1-2
d_call: -
cdr3_aa: CAISESADGYTF
cdr3_nt: TGTGCCATCAGTGAGTCGGCCGATGGCTACACCTTC

v_call: TRBV21-1
clone_size: -
j_call: TRBJ2-3
d_call: -
cdr3_aa: CASSNVSHRVFSSTDTQYF
cdr3_nt: TGTGCCAGCAGCAATGTAAGTCACAGGGTCTTCTCTAGCACAGATACGCAGTATTTT

v_call: TRBV11-3
clone_size: -
j_call: TRBJ1-1
d_call: -
cdr3_aa: CASSLNPGTEAFF
cdr3_nt: TGTGCCAGCAGCTTAAACCCGGGCACTGAAGCTTTCTTT

v_call: TRBV30
clone_size: -
j_call: TRBJ1-1
d_call: -
cdr3_aa: CAWSRRADAEAFF
cdr3_nt: TGTGCCTGGAGTCGGAGGGCAGACGCTGAAGCTTTCTTT

v_call: TRBV18
clone_size: once
j_call: TRBJ1-1
d_call: -
cdr3_aa: CASSPNGGMNTEAFF
cdr3_nt: TGTGCCAGCTCCCCCAATGGGGGGATGAACACTGAAGCTTTCTTT

v_call: TRBV27
clone_size: once
j_call: TRBJ2-1
d_call: -
cdr3_aa: CASSPRLLALSYNEQFF
cdr3_nt: TGTGCCAGCAGTCCACGTTTACTAGCCCTCTCCTACAATGAGCAGTTCTTC

v_call: TRBV7-9
clone_size: -
j_call: TRBJ2-1
d_call: TRBD1
cdr3_aa: CASSPTGGMGSYNEQFF
cdr3_nt: TGTGCCAGCAGTCCTACAGGGGGTATGGGCTCCTACAATGAGCAGTTCTTC

v_call: TRBV6-1
clone_size: -
j_call: TRBJ2-2
d_call: -
cdr3_aa: CASSPSGPTGELFF
cdr3_nt: TGTGCCAGCAGCCCTTCTGGGCCCACCGGGGAGCTGTTTTTT

v_call: TRBV9
clone_size: -
j_call: TRBJ1-2
d_call: TRBD1
cdr3_aa: CASSVESRTGGYTF
cdr3_nt: TGTGCCAGCAGCGTAGAATCCCGGACAGGGGGCTACACCTTC

v_call: TRBV4-1
clone_size: -
j_call: TRBJ2-7
d_call: -
cdr3_aa: CASSQDQVSFMSYEQYF
cdr3_nt: TGCGCCAGCAGCCAAGATCAGGTCAGCTTTATGTCCTACGAGCAGTACTTC

v_call: TRBV27
clone_size: -
j_call: TRBJ2-7
d_call: TRBD2
cdr3_aa: CASGTIAGGWIYEQYF
cdr3_nt: TGTGCCAGCGGAACGATAGCGGGAGGGTGGATATACGAGCAGTACTTC

v_call: TRBV5-1
clone_size: -
j_call: TRBJ1-1
d_call: TRBD1
cdr3_aa: CASSPGGAGGDTEAFF
cdr3_nt: TGCGCCAGCAGCCCGGGGGGGGCAGGGGGAGATACTGAAGCTTTCTTT

v_call: TRBV6-5
clone_size: -
j_call: TRBJ2-1
d_call: -
cdr3_aa: CAISSARGQENEQFF
cdr3_nt: TGTGCCATCTCCTCAGCACGGGGACAAGAAAATGAGCAGTTCTTC

v_call: TRBV4-2
clone_size: -
j_call: TRBJ2-5
d_call: -
cdr3_aa: CASSDPRGQETQYF
cdr3_nt: TGTGCCAGCAGCGACCCAAGGGGCCAAGAGACCCAGTACTTC

v_call: TRBV27
clone_size: -
j_call: TRBJ2-1
d_call: TRBD2
cdr3_aa: CASSPGTSGDNEQFF
cdr3_nt: TGTGCCAGCAGTCCCGGGACTAGCGGGGATAATGAGCAGTTCTTC

v_call: TRBV29-1
clone_size: -
j_call: TRBJ2-2
d_call: TRBD1
cdr3_aa: CSVRGTGNTGELFF
cdr3_nt: TGCAGCGTCCGGGGGACAGGGAACACCGGGGAGCTGTTTTTT

v_call: TRBV2
clone_size: -
j_call: TRBJ1-2
d_call: -
cdr3_aa: CATTGNNPNYGYTF
cdr3_nt: TGTGCCACCACGGGGAACAATCCTAACTATGGCTACACCTTC

v_call: TRBV5-6
clone_size: few
j_call: TRBJ1-2
d_call: -
cdr3_aa: CASSLPSGETTF
cdr3_nt: TGTGCCAGCAGCCTGCCCTCAGGGGAGACCACCTTC

v_call: TRBV30
clone_size: -
j_call: TRBJ2-7
d_call: -
cdr3_aa: CAWSVGGQSYEQYF
cdr3_nt: TGTGCCTGGAGTGTCGGGGGACAGTCCTACGAGCAGTACTTC

v_call: TRBV25-1
clone_size: -
j_call: TRBJ1-1
d_call: -
cdr3_aa: CASSEEDRTEAFF
cdr3_nt: TGTGCCAGCAGTGAAGAGGACAGAACTGAAGCTTTCTTT

v_call: TRBV11-3
clone_size: -
j_call: TRBJ1-2
d_call: -
cdr3_aa: CASSGQSTIWGYTF
cdr3_nt: TGTGCCAGCAGCGGACAATCTACTATATGGGGCTACACCTTC

v_call: TRBV7-2
clone_size: -
j_call: TRBJ1-5
d_call: -
cdr3_aa: CASSLGGRILNQPQHF
cdr3_nt: TGTGCCAGCAGCTTGGGGGGACGGATCTTGAATCAGCCCCAGCATTTT

v_call: TRBV4-1
clone_size: -
j_call: TRBJ1-2
d_call: -
cdr3_aa: CASSQDPAASFGGYTF
cdr3_nt: TGCGCCAGCAGCCAAGACCCGGCGGCTAGTTTTGGTGGCTACACCTTC

v_call: TRBV20-1
clone_size: -
j_call: TRBJ2-7
d_call: -
cdr3_aa: CSASSLYEQYF
cdr3_nt: TGCAGTGCTAGTAGTCTTTACGAGCAGTACTTC

v_call: TRBV5-1
clone_size: -
j_call: TRBJ1-1
d_call: -
cdr3_aa: CASSYSTGGTEAFF
cdr3_nt: TGCGCCAGCAGCTATTCGACAGGTGGGACTGAAGCTTTCTTT

v_call: TRBV18
clone_size: -
j_call: TRBJ2-5
d_call: TRBD1
cdr3_aa: CASSPRQGARETQYF
cdr3_nt: TGTGCCAGCTCACCTCGACAGGGGGCTCGGGAGACCCAGTACTTC

v_call: TRBV11-3
clone_size: -
j_call: TRBJ2-1
d_call: -
cdr3_aa: CASSLSVGGRGDEQFF
cdr3_nt: TGTGCCAGCAGCTTAAGTGTTGGGGGCAGGGGAGATGAGCAGTTCTTC

v_call: TRBV29-1
clone_size: -
j_call: TRBJ1-1
d_call: -
cdr3_aa: CSVNRGLMNTEAFF
cdr3_nt: TGCAGCGTGAACCGCGGCCTCATGAACACTGAAGCTTTCTTT

v_call: TRBV29-1
clone_size: -
j_call: TRBJ2-6
d_call: -
cdr3_aa: CSVEGRGSGANVLTF
cdr3_nt: TGCAGCGTTGAAGGGCGGGGCTCTGGGGCCAACGTCCTGACTTTC

v_call: TRBV11-2
clone_size: -
j_call: TRBJ2-7
d_call: -
cdr3_aa: CASSLSGGLKTYEQYF
cdr3_nt: TGTGCCAGCAGCTTGTCCGGGGGGCTGAAAACCTACGAGCAGTACTTC

v_call: TRBV9
clone_size: -
j_call: TRBJ2-2
d_call: -
cdr3_aa: CASTTGIGANTGELFF
cdr3_nt: TGTGCCAGCACCACAGGGATTGGAGCGAACACCGGGGAGCTGTTTTTT

v_call: TRBV5-4
clone_size: -
j_call: TRBJ1-2
d_call: -
cdr3_aa: CASSSSGYPGYTF
cdr3_nt: TGTGCCAGCAGCTCGTCGGGGTATCCTGGCTACACCTTC

v_call: TRBV12-5
clone_size: -
j_call: TRBJ1-5
d_call: -
cdr3_aa: CASGLGPNQPQHF
cdr3_nt: TGTGCTAGTGGTTTGGGGCCGAATCAGCCCCAGCATTTT

v_call: TRBV27
clone_size: -
j_call: TRBJ2-1
d_call: -
cdr3_aa: CASMGGGGWGNEQFF
cdr3_nt: TGTGCCAGCATGGGAGGGGGGGGCTGGGGCAATGAGCAGTTCTTC

v_call: TRBV7-2
clone_size: -
j_call: TRBJ1-1
d_call: -
cdr3_aa: CASSLALGGKAEAFF
cdr3_nt: TGTGCCAGCAGCTTAGCTCTCGGGGGGAAGGCTGAAGCTTTCTTT

v_call: TRBV11-3
clone_size: -
j_call: TRBJ2-7
d_call: -
cdr3_aa: CASSPRAYEQYF
cdr3_nt: TGTGCCAGCAGCCCGAGAGCCTACGAGCAGTACTTC

v_call: TRBV11-3
clone_size: -
j_call: TRBJ1-2
d_call: TRBD1
cdr3_aa: CASSLDGTGGEEGF
cdr3_nt: TGTGCCAGCAGCTTAGATGGGACAGGGGGCGAAGAGGGCTTC